These T cell receptor beta chains were read from a single sample in a study of blood T cell repertoires in COVID-19. TCRdb's copy holds only in-frame clones and misses some; the assay was immunoSEQ multiplex PCR. The profile shows a few hundred thousand clones, 83% of them singletons. Sequencing was carried out using peripheral blood. The receptors were sampled from a woman aged 50 to 65 with acute or convalescent COVID-19. The conserved cysteine and the conserved F or W are not part of the CDR3 here. A D gene is named only where the DNA matches it firmly.

D	V	CDR3
-	TRBV3-1/TRBV3-2	ASSQEGRSAF
TRBD1	TRBV2	ASSQTGDIQY
TRBD1	TRBV9	ASSDGTGAEAF
TRBD2	TRBV2	ASGTSVYNEQF
-	TRBV2	ASSEDVGWSTEAF
TRBD1	TRBV24-1	ATSDPRQGSSYGYT
TRBD1	TRBV7-8	ASSSGQGLAKNIQY
-	TRBV5-1	ATSPRSYGDTQY
-	TRBV19	ASSMGGMSGYT
-	TRBV12-3/TRBV12-4	ASSGLQLSPLH
-	TRBV30	AWSATHSNQPQH
TRBD1	TRBV30	AWSIGDRQPQH
-	TRBV7-9	ASSLNPLSYNEQF
-	TRBV27	ASTISGVQGTQY
-	TRBV19	ASSIGQGRYAGYT
TRBD1	TRBV5-4	ASSVDRGQSSGNTIY
-	TRBV18	ASSPSGLYGYT
-	TRBV27	ASGPDHREQETQY
-	TRBV11-3	ASSKGFLSSYNEQF
TRBD2	TRBV7-3	ASSLKGGRPDTQY
-	TRBV24-1	ATSGGLEDKNIQY
-	TRBV18	ASSPTVTDTQY
-	TRBV19	ASSILSSADTQY
TRBD1	TRBV5-5	ASMYRGGNTIY
-	TRBV7-2	ASSSFGAYEQY
-	TRBV19	ASSIELYNEQF
-	TRBV28	ATSTSSLGGNQPQH
TRBD1	TRBV10-3	AILQGAGTEAF
-	TRBV27	ASSWGLGGLFNQPQH
TRBD1	TRBV6-1	ASSEAYMGQGARHEQF
-	TRBV10-3	AISAGLSTDTQY
TRBD1	TRBV6-5	ASSYRDRYNSPLH
TRBD1	TRBV5-6	ASSSRPGQGEYGYT
TRBD1	TRBV3-1/TRBV3-2	ASSPGTGPGTEAF
TRBD1	TRBV6-6	ASSSLSPGQGASSTEAF
-	TRBV24-1	ATSDRRGTDTQY
-	TRBV9	ASSVSGQYT
TRBD2	TRBV5-4	ASSLAGGGLKADIQY
TRBD1	TRBV7-3	ASSVGQGNYGYT
-	TRBV9	ASSVESGLSYEQY
TRBD1	TRBV27	ASSLQGNHGYT
TRBD2	TRBV4-3	ASSESSGPYEQY
-	TRBV5-1	ASSLYGSGGNEKLF
TRBD1	TRBV18	ASATGQGSPEAF